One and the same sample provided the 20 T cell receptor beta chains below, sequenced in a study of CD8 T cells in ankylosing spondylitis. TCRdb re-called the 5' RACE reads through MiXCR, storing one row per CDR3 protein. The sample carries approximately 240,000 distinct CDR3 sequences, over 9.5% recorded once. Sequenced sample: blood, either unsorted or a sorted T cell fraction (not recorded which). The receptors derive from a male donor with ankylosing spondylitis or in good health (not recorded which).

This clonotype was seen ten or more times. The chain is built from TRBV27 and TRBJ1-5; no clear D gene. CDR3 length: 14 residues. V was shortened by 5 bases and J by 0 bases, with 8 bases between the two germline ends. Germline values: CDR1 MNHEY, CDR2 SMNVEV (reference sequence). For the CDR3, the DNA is TGTGCCAGCAGTCCCGGGTATAGCAATCAGCCCCAGCATTTT. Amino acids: CASSPGYSNQPQHF.

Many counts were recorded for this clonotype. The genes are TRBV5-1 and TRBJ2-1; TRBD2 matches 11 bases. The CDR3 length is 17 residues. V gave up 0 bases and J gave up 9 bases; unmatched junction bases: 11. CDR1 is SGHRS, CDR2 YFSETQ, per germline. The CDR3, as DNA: TGCGCCAGCAGCTTGGAGGCTAGCGGGGGGACTGGGGGTGAGCAGTTCTTC. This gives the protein CASSLEASGGTGGEQFF.

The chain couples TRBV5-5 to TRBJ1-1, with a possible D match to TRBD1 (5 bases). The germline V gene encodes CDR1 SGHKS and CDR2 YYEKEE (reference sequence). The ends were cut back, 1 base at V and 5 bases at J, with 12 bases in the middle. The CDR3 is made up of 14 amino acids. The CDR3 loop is CASSLTGMVTEAFF. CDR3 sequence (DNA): TGTGCCAGCAGCTTGACAGGTATGGTAACTGAAGCTTTCTTT.

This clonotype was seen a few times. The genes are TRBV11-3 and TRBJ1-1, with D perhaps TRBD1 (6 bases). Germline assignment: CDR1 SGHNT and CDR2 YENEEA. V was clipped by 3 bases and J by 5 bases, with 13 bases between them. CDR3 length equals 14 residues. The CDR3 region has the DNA TGTGCCAGCAGCTTCGGGGGGCGCGGTACTGAAGCTTTCTTT. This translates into CASSFGGRGTEAFF. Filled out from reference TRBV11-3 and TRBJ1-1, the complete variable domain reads EAGVVQSPRYKIIEKKQPVAFWCNPISGHNTLYWYLQNLGQGPELLIRYENEEAVDDSQLPKDRFSAERLKGVDSTLKIQPAELGDSAVYLCASSFGGRGTEAFFGQGTRLTVV.

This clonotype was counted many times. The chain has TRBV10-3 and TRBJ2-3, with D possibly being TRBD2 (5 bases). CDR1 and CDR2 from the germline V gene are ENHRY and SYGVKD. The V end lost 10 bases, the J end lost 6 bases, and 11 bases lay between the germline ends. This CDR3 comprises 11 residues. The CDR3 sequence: CATTREDTQYF. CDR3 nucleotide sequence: TGTGCCACCACAAGGGAGGATACGCAGTATTTT.

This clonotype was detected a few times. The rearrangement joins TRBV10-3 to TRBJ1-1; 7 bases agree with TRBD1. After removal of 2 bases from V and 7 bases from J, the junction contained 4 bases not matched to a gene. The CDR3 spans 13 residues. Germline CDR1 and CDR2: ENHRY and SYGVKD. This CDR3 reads CAISELRDSEAFF. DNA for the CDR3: TGTGCCATCAGTGAGCTTAGGGACAGTGAAGCTTTCTTT.

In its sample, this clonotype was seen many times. CDR3 coding DNA: TGTGCCACCAGCGGACTAGCGGGGATCTCCTACAATGAGCAGTTCTTC. Amino acid sequence: CATSGLAGISYNEQFF. The chain employs TRBV24-1 and TRBJ2-1, with 12 nucleotides matching TRBD2. Germline V gene lookup returns CDR1 KGHDR and CDR2 SFDVKD. The V segment lost 7 bases and the J segment 0 bases; nucleotides outside the gene matches: 3. The CDR3 has 16 residues.

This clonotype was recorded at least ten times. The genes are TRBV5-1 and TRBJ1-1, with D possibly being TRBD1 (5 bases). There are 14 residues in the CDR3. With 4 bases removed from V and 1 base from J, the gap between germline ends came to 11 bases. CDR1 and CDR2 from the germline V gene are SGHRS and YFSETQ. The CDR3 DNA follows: TGCGCCAGCAGCGCCGGGACGGCGAACACTGAAGCTTTCTTT. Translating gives CASSAGTANTEAFF.

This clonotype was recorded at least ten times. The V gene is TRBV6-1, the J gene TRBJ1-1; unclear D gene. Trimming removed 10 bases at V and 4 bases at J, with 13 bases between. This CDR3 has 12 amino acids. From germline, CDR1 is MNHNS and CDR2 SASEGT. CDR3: CATTPRATEAFF. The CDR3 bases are TGTGCCACCACCCCCCGGGCCACTGAAGCTTTCTTT.

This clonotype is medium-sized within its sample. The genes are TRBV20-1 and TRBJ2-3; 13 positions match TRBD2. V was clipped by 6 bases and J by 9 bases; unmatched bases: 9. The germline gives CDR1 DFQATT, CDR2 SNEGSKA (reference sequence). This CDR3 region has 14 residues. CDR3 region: CSAPKGLAGVTQYF. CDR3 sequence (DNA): TGCAGTGCCCCAAAAGGACTAGCGGGGGTGACGCAGTATTTT.

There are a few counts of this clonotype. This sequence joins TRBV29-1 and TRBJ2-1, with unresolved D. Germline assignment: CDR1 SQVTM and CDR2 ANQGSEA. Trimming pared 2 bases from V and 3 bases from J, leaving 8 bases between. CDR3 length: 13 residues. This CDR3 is CSVEKSHYNEQFF. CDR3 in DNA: TGCAGCGTTGAAAAATCCCACTACAATGAGCAGTTCTTC.

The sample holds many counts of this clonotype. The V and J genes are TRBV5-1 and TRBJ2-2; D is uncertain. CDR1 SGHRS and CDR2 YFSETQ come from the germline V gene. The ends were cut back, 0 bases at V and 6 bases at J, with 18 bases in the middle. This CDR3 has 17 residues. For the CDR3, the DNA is TGCGCCAGCAGCTTGGAGCGCCCGAACGCGGTTGCCGGGGAGCTGTTTTTT. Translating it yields CASSLERPNAVAGELFF.

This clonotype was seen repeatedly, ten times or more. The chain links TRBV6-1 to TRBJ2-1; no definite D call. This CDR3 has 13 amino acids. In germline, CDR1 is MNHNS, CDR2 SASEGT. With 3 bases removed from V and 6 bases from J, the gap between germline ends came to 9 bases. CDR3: CASSEQLSNEQFF. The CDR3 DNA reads TGTGCCAGCAGTGAGCAGCTTAGCAATGAGCAGTTCTTC.

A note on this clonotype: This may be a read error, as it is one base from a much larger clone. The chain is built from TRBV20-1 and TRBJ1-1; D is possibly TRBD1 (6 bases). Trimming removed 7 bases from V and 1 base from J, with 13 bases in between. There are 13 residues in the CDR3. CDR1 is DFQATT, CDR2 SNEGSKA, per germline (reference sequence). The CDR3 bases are TGCAGTGTGACCCGGACAGAGAACACTGAAGCTTTCTTT. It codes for CSVTRTENTEAFF.

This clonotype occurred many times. This CDR3 is CASSGRSSTDTQYF. The CDR3 nucleotides read TGTGCCAGCAGTGGAAGGAGCTCCACAGATACGCAGTATTTT. This sequence joins TRBV6-1 and TRBJ2-3; D unclear. The length of the CDR3 is 14 residues. V lost 4 bases and J lost 2, with 10 bases in between. The V gene's germline CDR1 is MNHNS and CDR2 SASEGT.

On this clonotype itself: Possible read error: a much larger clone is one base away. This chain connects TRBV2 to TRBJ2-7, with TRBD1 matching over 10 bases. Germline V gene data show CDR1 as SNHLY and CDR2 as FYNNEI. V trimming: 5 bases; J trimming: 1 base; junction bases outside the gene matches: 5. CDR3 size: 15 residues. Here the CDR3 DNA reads TGTGCCAGCAGTACTCCGGGACAGGGGTCCTACGAGCAGTACTTC. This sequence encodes CASSTPGQGSYEQYF.

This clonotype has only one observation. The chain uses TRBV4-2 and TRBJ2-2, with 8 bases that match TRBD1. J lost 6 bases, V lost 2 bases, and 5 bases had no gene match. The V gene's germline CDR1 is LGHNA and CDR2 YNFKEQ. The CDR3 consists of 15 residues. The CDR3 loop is CASSQITGGAGELFF. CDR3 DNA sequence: TGTGCCAGCAGCCAAATTACAGGGGGAGCCGGGGAGCTGTTTTTT.

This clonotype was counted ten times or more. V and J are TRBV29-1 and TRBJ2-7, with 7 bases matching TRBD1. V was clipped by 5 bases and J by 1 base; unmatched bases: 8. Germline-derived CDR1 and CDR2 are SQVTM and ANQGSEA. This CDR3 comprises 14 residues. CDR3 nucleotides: TGCAGCGTTAGGCGGACAGGCCAATCCTACGAGCAGTACTTC. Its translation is CSVRRTGQSYEQYF.

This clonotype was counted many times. CDR3 sequence reads: CASSWTIGYTF. CDR3 nucleotides: TGTGCCAGCAGTTGGACTATAGGCTACACCTTC. The chain joins TRBV2 to TRBJ1-2; D remains unclear. Trimming shortened V by 5 bases and J by 8 bases, and 9 bases separated the two germline ends. The CDR3 contains 11 residues. The germline CDR1 and CDR2 sequences are SNHLY and FYNNEI.

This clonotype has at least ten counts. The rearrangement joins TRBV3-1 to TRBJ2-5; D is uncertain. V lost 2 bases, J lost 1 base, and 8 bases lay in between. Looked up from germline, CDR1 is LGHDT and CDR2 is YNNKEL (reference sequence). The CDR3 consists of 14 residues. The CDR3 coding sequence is TGTGCCAGCAGCCAACATCCGCTCCAAGAGACCCAGTACTTC. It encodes CASSQHPLQETQYF.